This T cell receptor beta chain was documented in a study of blood T cell repertoires in COVID-19. Study-wide context: Acute-phase and convalescent COVID-19 samples originated in the United States, Italy and Spain. The cDNA or gDNA used as material had been derived from T cells, B-cell-depleted T cells, or PBMCs.

Germline CDR1 and CDR2: SGHRS and YFSETQ. V gave up 2 bases and J gave up 2 bases, with 10 bases separating them. The CDR3 spans 14 residues. In the authors' workflow: Reference gene primers were amplified, and this amplification served to estimate nucleated cell counts. Measured with immunoSEQ multiplex PCR; TCRdb has only the in-frame clones, and not every one. V, J and clone size are taken as reported in that table, and D and trimming were inferred from the DNA itself. The table includes about 310,000 clones, roughly 86% detected once. The clonotype originates from a man aged 65 to 79 with acute or convalescent COVID-19. The chain joins TRBV5-1 to TRBJ1-1; TRBD1 might be the D (5 bases). Sequencing was performed on peripheral blood. CDR3 region: CASSFLGENTEAFF. CDR3 coding DNA: TGCGCCAGCAGCTTTTTAGGGGAAAACACTGAAGCTTTCTTT.